This note documents a single T cell receptor (beta chain) sequence. Its specificity is not known. Germline CDR1 is SGHVS and CDR2 is FQNEAQ. The CDR3 is made up of 11 amino acids. It was template switching that added a universal primer site, and there were unique molecular identifiers on the cDNA. TCRdb called the 5' RACE reads again in MiXCR, with one record for every CDR3 protein. The data contain 400,000 to 500,000 distinct CDR3 sequences, roughly 18% of them singletons. These data are taken from a study of identical twins. Findings and limits, study-wide: The study based its conclusions on cross-sectional statistical analysis and did not follow the same donors.

This chain uses TRBV7-8 with TRBJ2-3; D gene ambiguous. Sequences were obtained from naive T cells sorted from blood. The origin of this receptor is a man aged 45-60 years in good health. The CDR3 DNA is TGTCGCCAGGTCAACCCAGATACGCAGTATTTT. Protein: CRQVNPDTQYF.